This T cell receptor beta chain was recovered during a study of neoadjuvant anti-PD-1 for oral cavity cancer. Study background: Patients mostly received three to four biweekly nivolumab doses at 3 mg/kg before surgery. Study-wide findings and caveats: Each response group had just a few patients in TCR analyses.

Trimming removed 4 bases from V and 0 bases from J, with 13 bases in between. The CDR3 extends over 15 amino acids. Per germline, CDR1 SGHNT and CDR2 YYREEE (reference sequence). Produced via immunoSEQ multiplex PCR; TCRdb's table is partial and in-frame only. The sample has around 67,000 clones, 85% to 90% seen once. Stated time point: after neoadjuvant nivolumab, at surgical resection. A few counts support this clone. Antigen unknown. J is TRBJ1-1 and V is TRBV5-4; unclear D gene. This TCR was recovered from a person between 40 and 80 years old with oral cavity squamous cell carcinoma. The sequences come from PBMCs, collected after nivolumab (anti-PD-1) treatment. CDR3 sequence reads: CASSPGRQVNTEAFF. CDR3 nucleotide sequence: TGTGCCAGCAGCCCCGGACGGCAAGTGAACACTGAAGCTTTCTTT.